The sequence of this TCR beta chain was determined in a study of shared clonotypes between healthy human individuals (dated by TCRdb to the early 2020s). Concerning the study at large: A couple of women and three men aged 18 to 49 years were included in the cohort. For each donor, CD4 naive and CD4 memory were each given three plates, CD8 naive was given two plates, and CD8 memory was given one plate. To estimate repertoire size and how much clonotypes are shared between individuals, the study performed deep sequencing of blood TCR repertoires from a few healthy adults. Different laboratories and diverse techniques were used to prepare libraries and sequence TCR repertoires, to increase sequencing depth and limit assay-specific biases. Leukapheresis yielded between about 0.9 and 8.9 billion PBMCs per donor. Study-wide conclusions, independent of this receptor: Because the study included only a small number of donors, the genetic and exposure-history diversity represented was limited. Estimated clonotype richness was generally larger for naive than for memory subsets. Compared with non-shared clonotypes, clonotypes shared by all four sorted-subset donors had higher generation probabilities. Incomplete sequencing was indicated by rarefaction of sorted-subset datasets, despite the large sequencing depth. Sampling was limited to blood, and TCR repertoires in tissue likely differ from TCR repertoires in blood. Around 5% of naive CD4, 3.5% of naive CD8, around 2.3% of memory CD4, and more than 0.35% of memory CD8 clonotypes were shared across four donors. Pairwise subsampling led to the expectation that sequencing depth would affect the degree of clonotype sharing among donors.

This clone occurred once. The specificity of this receptor is unknown. No much larger clone exists at a distance of one base, and base qualities are not known. Using the deep immunoSEQ assay, multiplex PCR amplified TCR CDR3 regions from genomic DNA. Extracted genomic DNA from each cell subset was spread evenly across all wells of several immunoSEQ 96-well plates, with each plate serving as a replicate. Each replicate PCR for sorted subsets received about 220 ng genomic DNA, equal to tens of thousands of T cell genomes. Purified libraries were quantified with a Qubit 3.0 fluorometer, sized on a Bioanalyzer 2100, and re-quantified with the KAPA Library Quantification kit. Every immunoSEQ 96-well plate was sequenced on a dedicated single-read 150-cycle Illumina NextSeq 550 flow cell. The source study handled its data this way. The immunoSEQ output contained only junctional sequences without quality scores, so filtering could not match that applied to full-length reads. Sequences were annotated with PyIR, a Python wrapper for IgBLAST v1.9, using IMGT germline references to assign V/J genes and CDR3. Reads were filtered out if the reads had weak V/J assignments (E-value above 1e-6), no CDR3, stop codons, out-of-frame junctions, or ambiguous translated residues. V3J clonotypes were defined as sequences sharing an identical inferred V gene, J gene, and CDR3 amino acid sequence. Percentage overlap between repertoires was calculated by dividing the number of shared unique clonotypes by the size of the smaller repertoire. Three approaches were used to assess repertoire richness: RTK rarefaction, the Chao1 estimator, and Recon v2.1 estimates of unobserved clonotypes. OLGA was used to compute generation probabilities for all TCRbeta clonotypes that the gDNA method yielded from a handful of donors. Drawn from immuneACCESS, this table holds only the in-frame rearrangements with V and J called that TCRdb kept. Clones are partly lost; checked studies trace under half to an unresolved V gene and leave the rest unexplained. V, J and clone size are those of that table, while D and trimming were read from the DNA. Across this sample there are nearly 2 million clones, with about 95% seen only once. The ten largest make up more than 0.9% of the sample.

For the CD8 naive samples, CD45RO-negative cells were positively selected for CCR7, yielding a CD45RA+CCR7+ population from which TemRA cells were excluded. The donors were healthy, HIV-negative adults who had no recently reported acute infections or vaccinations. Only Caucasian adults living in Nashville, Tennessee, USA were represented among the donors. Blood was collected by leukapheresis, and PBMCs were isolated by Ficoll-Histopaque density gradient centrifugation and then cryopreserved in liquid nitrogen vapor phase. Analytical flow cytometry was used to check the purity and quantity of each magnetically sorted T cell population. Each sorted fraction had its genomic DNA isolated and then quantified by UV absorbance on a Nanodrop 2000c. Reading from cysteine to phenylalanine, the CDR3 counts 13 amino acids. The kept DNA is CDR3 alone, 39 bases in frame from the first base. The germline ends are 19 bases apart after V is trimmed by 7 bases and J by 12 bases. CDR1 and CDR2, looked up from the germline V gene, are MNHNS and SASEGT.

Sample: naive CD8+ T cells sorted from blood. The cell subset or site label here, explained by the study, means: CD45RA+CCR7+. This chain joins TRBV6-1 to TRBJ2-4; a tentative D match to TRBD2 spans 6 bases. This clonotype originated in a man between 18 and 35 years old in good health. The CDR3 protein sequence reads: CASNPTGEITQYF. The sequence in DNA is TGTGCCAGCAACCCGACGGGGGAGATCACTCAGTACTTC.